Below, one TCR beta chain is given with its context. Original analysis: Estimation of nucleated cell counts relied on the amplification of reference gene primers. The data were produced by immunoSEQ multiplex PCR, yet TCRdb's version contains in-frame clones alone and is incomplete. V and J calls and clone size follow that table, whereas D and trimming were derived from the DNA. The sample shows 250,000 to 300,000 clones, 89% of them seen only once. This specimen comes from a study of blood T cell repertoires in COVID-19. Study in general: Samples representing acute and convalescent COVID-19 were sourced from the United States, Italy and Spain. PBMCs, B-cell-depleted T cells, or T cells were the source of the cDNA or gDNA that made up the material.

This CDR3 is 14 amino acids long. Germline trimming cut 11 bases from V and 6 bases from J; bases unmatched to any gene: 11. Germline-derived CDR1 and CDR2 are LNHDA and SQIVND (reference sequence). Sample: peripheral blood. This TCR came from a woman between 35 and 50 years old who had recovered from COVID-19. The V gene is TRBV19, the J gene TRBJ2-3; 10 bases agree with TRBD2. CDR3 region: CAANNGAGGDTQYF. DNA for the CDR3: TGTGCCGCAAATAACGGAGCGGGAGGGGATACGCAGTATTTT.